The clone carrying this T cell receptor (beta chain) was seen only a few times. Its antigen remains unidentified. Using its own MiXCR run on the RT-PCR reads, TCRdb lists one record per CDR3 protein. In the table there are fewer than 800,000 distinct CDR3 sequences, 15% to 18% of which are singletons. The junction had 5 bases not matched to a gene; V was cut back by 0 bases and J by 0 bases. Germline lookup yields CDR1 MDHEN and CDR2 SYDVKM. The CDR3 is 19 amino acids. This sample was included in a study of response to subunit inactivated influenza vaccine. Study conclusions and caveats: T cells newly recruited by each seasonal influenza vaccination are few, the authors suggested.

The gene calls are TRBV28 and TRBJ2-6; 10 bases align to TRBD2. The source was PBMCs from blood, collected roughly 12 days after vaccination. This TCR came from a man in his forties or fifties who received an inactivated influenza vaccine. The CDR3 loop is CASSLWGTSASSGANVLTF. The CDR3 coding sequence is TGTGCCAGCAGTTTATGGGGGACTAGCGCTAGCTCTGGGGCCAACGTCCTGACTTTC.